The 9 T cell receptor beta chains presented below share a single source sample, sequenced in a study of CD8 T cells in ankylosing spondylitis (dated 2017 in TCRdb). The method behind the library was 5' RACE. Sequencing instrument: Illumina HiSeq 2500. The raw public reads went through TCRdb reprocessing: fastp at Q25, MiXCR clone calling, in-frame beta chains kept. Entries are consolidated by CDR3 protein sequence, retaining the most common genes and DNA. Here the sample has some 220,000 distinct CDR3 sequences; 7.5% to 9.5% occur a single time. Of the sample, 4.5% to 5% falls within the top ten clones. The source material was blood, either unsorted or a sorted T cell fraction (not recorded which). These receptors were collected from a female donor with ankylosing spondylitis or in good health (not recorded which).

This clonotype showed up many times. The V call is TRBV6-1, the J call TRBJ2-7, with D possibly matching TRBD2 (5 bases). The CDR3 has 15 residues. Germline V gives CDR1 MNHNS, CDR2 SASEGT. V shed 8 bases and J shed 6 bases, with 23 bases lying between them. The CDR3 DNA reads as TGTGCCAGCGGCCTCCAAAGCGGACCGTTTGGCGAGCAGTACTTC. Its protein is CASGLQSGPFGEQYF.

This clonotype was recorded at least ten times. The chain recombines TRBV9 with TRBJ1-3; D is unclear. The CDR3 has 13 amino acids. V shed 4 bases and J shed 7 bases, with 12 bases lying between them. Germline values: CDR1 SGDLS, CDR2 YYNGEE. CDR3 sequence (DNA): TGTGCCAGCAGCCCCCTTCGGAGGAACACCATATATTTT. It codes for CASSPLRRNTIYF.

The genes are TRBV7-8 and TRBJ2-7; TRBD2 matches at 7 bases. The V and J ends lost 6 bases and 6 bases, in that order; junction bases with no gene match: 8. CDR1 is SGHVS and CDR2 is FQNEAQ in the germline V gene. CDR3 length: 13 residues. The CDR3 DNA is TGTGCCAGCAGAGGACTAGGACCGCTCGAGCAGTACTTC. Translating it yields CASRGLGPLEQYF.

Ten or more counts support this clonotype. The CDR3 protein is CSARDGTYEAETQYF. CDR3 bases: TGCAGTGCTAGAGACGGGACCTACGAAGCGGAGACCCAGTACTTC. The rearrangement links TRBV20-1 to TRBJ2-5; D may be TRBD1 or TRBD2 (5 bases each). Between the trimmed V and J ends, which lost 0 bases and 5 bases, there was a span of 16 bases. Germline V gene lookup returns CDR1 DFQATT and CDR2 SNEGSKA (reference sequence). The CDR3 has 15 amino acids.

The table lists this clonotype with a few counts. The chain has TRBV10-3 and TRBJ1-6, with D perhaps matching TRBD1 (5 bases). The CDR3 runs to 20 residues. Trimming shortened V by 8 bases and J by 0 bases, and 26 bases separated the two germline ends. Germline loops: CDR1 ENHRY, CDR2 SYGVKD. DNA of the CDR3: TGTGCCATCTTCCGTCCAGGGAGGGCAAGGCGGGACTCCTATAATTCACCCCTCCACTTT. It yields the protein CAIFRPGRARRDSYNSPLHF.

Ten or more counts support this clonotype. The J gene is TRBJ2-3, the V gene TRBV7-9, with D possibly matching TRBD1 (5 bases). This CDR3 is built from 13 residues. V lost 10 bases to trimming and J lost 5 bases, with 16 bases between them. Per germline, CDR1 SEHNR and CDR2 FQNEAQ (reference sequence). CDR3 loop: CATWGFAGDTQYF. The DNA for the CDR3 is TGTGCCACCTGGGGCTTCGCCGGAGATACGCAGTATTTT.

This clonotype was found many times. CDR3 DNA: TGTGCCAGCAGTGAAATTCTACATAACACCGGGGAGCTGTTTTTT. Translated, it gives CASSEILHNTGELFF. This chain connects TRBV6-1 to TRBJ2-2; D not certain. The CDR3 covers 15 residues. The V and J ends lost 2 bases and 2 bases respectively, with 9 bases between them. Germline V gene lookup returns CDR1 MNHNS and CDR2 SASEGT.

This clonotype has a count of ten or more. The chain combines TRBV29-1 with TRBJ1-1, with 8 bases identical to TRBD1. CDR3 length equals 14 residues. Germline values: CDR1 SQVTM, CDR2 ANQGSEA. The V segment lost 5 bases and the J segment 3 bases; nucleotides outside the gene matches: 8. The CDR3 DNA reads TGCAGCGTTCATAGACAGGGGAGGGACACTGAAGCTTTCTTT. It yields the protein CSVHRQGRDTEAFF. Together with reference TRBV29-1 and TRBJ1-1, the CDR3 gives the full variable domain: SAVISQKPSRDICQRGTSLTIQCQVDSQVTMMFWYRQQPGQSLTLIATANQGSEATYESGFVIDKFPISRPNLTFSTLTVSNMSPEDSSIYLCSVHRQGRDTEAFFGQGTRLTVV.

This clonotype was recorded many times. The genes are TRBV13 and TRBJ2-1, with 16 bases fitting TRBD2. The CDR3 spans 19 residues. With V trimmed by 5 bases and J by 6 bases, 13 bases remained unmatched. Germline V gene lookup returns CDR1 PRHDT and CDR2 FYEKMQ (reference sequence). The CDR3 DNA sequence: TGTGCCAGCAGCCCGGGACTAGCGGGAGGGGCAATGCGGGTCAATGAGCAGTTCTTC. As protein: CASSPGLAGGAMRVNEQFF.